This T cell receptor (beta chain) was found in a study of identifying expanded T cells in peripheral blood. The study's findings and limits: About 1.2 clones differed between technical replicates, versus about 15 and 19 over time. Clone count variance between roughly 2-week samples rose with total template count.

V was pared by 5 bases and J by 3 bases, with 6 bases of the junction left unmatched. Germline CDR1 reads SGHTA; CDR2 reads FQGNSA. This CDR3 has 15 residues. Measured with immunoSEQ multiplex PCR; TCRdb has only the in-frame clones, and not every one. The sample yields some 90,000 clones, approximately 84% seen once. A note on this clone: Its antigen remains unidentified.

Healthy donors had no documented immune events, such as infections, while sampled. The rearrangement joins TRBV7-2 to TRBJ1-4, with 7 positions matching TRBD1. Input material: blood. This clonotype was sampled from a person aged 18-70 years in good health. The CDR3 sequence is CASSPQGTANEKLFF. The DNA of the CDR3 is TGTGCCAGCAGCCCGCAGGGGACAGCTAATGAAAAACTGTTTTTT. Filled out from reference TRBV7-2 and TRBJ1-4, the complete variable domain reads GAGVSQSPSNKVTEKGKDVELRCDPISGHTALYWYRQSLGQGLEFLIYFQGNSAPDKSGLPSDRFSAERTGGSVSTLTIQRTQQEDSAVYLCASSPQGTANEKLFFGSGTQLSVL.